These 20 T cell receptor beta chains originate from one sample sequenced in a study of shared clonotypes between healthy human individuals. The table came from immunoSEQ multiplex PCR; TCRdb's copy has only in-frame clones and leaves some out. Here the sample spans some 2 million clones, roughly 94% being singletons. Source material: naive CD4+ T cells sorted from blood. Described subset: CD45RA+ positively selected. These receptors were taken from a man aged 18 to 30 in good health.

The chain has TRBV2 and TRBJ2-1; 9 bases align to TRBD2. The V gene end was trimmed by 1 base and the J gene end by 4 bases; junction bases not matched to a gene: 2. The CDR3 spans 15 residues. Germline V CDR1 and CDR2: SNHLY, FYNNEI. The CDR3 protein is CASSEGAGGYNEQFF. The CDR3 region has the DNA TGTGCCAGCAGTGAAGGAGCGGGGGGTTACAATGAGCAGTTCTTC.

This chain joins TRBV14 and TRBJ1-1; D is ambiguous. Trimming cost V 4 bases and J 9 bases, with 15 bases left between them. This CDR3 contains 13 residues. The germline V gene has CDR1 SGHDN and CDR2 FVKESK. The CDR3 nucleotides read TGTGCCAGCAGCCCTTTATTCTTAGGGCAAGCTTTCTTT. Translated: CASSPLFLGQAFF.

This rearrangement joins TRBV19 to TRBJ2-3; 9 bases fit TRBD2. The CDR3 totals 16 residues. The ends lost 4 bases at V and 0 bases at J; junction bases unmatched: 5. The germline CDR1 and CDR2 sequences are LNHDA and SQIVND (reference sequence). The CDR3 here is CASSKPAGGSTDTQYF. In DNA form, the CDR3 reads TGTGCCAGTAGTAAACCAGCGGGGGGTAGCACAGATACGCAGTATTTT.

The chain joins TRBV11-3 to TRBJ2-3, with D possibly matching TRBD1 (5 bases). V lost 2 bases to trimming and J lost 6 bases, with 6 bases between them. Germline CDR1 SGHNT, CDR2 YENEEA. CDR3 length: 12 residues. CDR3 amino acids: CASSLKGDTQYF. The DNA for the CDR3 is TGTGCCAGCAGCTTAAAGGGGGATACGCAGTATTTT.

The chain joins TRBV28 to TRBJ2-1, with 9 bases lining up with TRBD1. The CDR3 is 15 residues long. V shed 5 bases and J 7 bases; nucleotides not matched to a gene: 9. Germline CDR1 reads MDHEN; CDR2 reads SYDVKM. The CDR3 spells CASSPSTGGWNEQFF. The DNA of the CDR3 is TGTGCCAGCAGTCCTTCGACAGGGGGGTGGAATGAGCAGTTCTTC.

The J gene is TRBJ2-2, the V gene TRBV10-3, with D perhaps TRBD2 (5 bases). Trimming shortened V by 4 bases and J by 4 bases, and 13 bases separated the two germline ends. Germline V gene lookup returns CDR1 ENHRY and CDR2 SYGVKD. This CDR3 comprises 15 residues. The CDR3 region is CAISVSAPVTGELFF. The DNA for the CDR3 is TGTGCCATCAGTGTTAGCGCCCCGGTCACCGGGGAGCTGTTTTTT.

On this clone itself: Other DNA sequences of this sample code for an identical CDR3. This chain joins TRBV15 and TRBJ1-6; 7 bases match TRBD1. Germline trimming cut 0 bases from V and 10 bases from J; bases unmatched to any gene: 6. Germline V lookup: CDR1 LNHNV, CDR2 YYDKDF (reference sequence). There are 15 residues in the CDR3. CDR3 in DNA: TGTGCCACCAGCAGAGATAGGGCAGGGGGGTCACCCCTCCACTTT. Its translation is CATSRDRAGGSPLHF.

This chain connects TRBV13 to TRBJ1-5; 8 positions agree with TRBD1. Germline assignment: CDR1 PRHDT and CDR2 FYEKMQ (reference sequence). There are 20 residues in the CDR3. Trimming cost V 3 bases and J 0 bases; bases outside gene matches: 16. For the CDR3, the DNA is TGTGCCAGCAGCTTGCGGGCGGGGGCAGGGGGCCCTTATAGCAATCAGCCCCAGCATTTT. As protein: CASSLRAGAGGPYSNQPQHF.

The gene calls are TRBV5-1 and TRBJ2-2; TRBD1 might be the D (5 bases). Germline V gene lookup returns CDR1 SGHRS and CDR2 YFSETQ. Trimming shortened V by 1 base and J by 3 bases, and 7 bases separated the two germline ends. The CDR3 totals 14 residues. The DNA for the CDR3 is TGCGCCAGCAGCTTGAGGACATACACCGGGGAGCTGTTTTTT. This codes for CASSLRTYTGELFF.

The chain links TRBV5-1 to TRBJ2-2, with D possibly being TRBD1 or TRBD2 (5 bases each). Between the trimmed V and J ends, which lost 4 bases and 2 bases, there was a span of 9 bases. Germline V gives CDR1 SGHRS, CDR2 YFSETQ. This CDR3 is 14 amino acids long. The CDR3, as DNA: TGCGCCAGCAGCCCGGGACCAAACACCGGGGAGCTGTTTTTT. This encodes CASSPGPNTGELFF.

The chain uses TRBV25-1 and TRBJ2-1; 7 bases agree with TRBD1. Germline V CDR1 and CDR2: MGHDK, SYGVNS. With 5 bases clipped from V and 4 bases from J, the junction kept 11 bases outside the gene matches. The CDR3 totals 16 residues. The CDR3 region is CASSPPRQGKYNEQFF. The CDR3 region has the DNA TGTGCCAGCAGTCCCCCCCGACAGGGAAAATACAATGAGCAGTTCTTC.

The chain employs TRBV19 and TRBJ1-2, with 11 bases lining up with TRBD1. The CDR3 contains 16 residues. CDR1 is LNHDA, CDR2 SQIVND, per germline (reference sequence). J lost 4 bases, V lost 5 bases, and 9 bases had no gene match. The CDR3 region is CASSPTGQGGSYGYTF. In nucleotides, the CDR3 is TGTGCCAGTAGTCCTACGGGACAGGGGGGGTCCTATGGCTACACCTTC.

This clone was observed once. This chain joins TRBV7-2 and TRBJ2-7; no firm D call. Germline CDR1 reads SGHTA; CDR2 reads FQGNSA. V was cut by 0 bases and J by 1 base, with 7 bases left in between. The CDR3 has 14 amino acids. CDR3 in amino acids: CASSLASNSYEQYF. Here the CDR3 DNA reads TGTGCCAGCAGCTTAGCGTCAAATTCCTACGAGCAGTACTTC.

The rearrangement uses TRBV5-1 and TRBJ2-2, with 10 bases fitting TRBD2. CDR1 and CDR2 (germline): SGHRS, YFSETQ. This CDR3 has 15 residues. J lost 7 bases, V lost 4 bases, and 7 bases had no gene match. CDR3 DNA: TGCGCCAGCAGCCCTCCTAGCGGGAGCTTCGGGGAGCTGTTTTTT. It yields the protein CASSPPSGSFGELFF.

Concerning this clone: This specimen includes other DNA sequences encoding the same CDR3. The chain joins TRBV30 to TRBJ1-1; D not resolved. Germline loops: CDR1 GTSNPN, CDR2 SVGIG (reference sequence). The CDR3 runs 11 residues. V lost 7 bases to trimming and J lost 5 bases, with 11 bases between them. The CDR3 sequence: CASRVRTEAFF. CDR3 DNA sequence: TGTGCCTCCCGGGTCAGGACTGAAGCTTTCTTT.

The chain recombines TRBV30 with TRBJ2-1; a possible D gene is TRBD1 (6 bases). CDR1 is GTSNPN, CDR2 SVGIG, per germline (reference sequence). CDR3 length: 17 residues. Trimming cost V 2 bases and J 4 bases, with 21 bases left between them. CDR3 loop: CAWSIPAFRTEYNEQFF. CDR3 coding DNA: TGTGCCTGGAGTATACCGGCTTTTCGGACAGAGTACAATGAGCAGTTCTTC.

The CDR3 sequence: CASSERAEWPAEQYF. The CDR3 bases are TGTGCCAGCAGTGAACGTGCCGAATGGCCTGCCGAGCAGTACTTC. This chain uses TRBV6-1 with TRBJ2-7; no reliable D call. The germline V gene encodes CDR1 MNHNS and CDR2 SASEGT. The CDR3 length is 15 residues. The germline V and J ends were trimmed by 2 bases and 6 bases, with 17 bases remaining between them.

The CDR3 region is CASGRGLGETQYF. As DNA, the CDR3 is TGTGCCAGCGGACGGGGGCTGGGAGAGACCCAGTACTTC. The V and J genes are TRBV14 and TRBJ2-5; TRBD1 or TRBD2 may be the D gene (6 bases each). The V end lost 8 bases, the J end lost 4 bases, and 14 bases lay between the germline ends. The CDR3 length is 13 residues. CDR1 SGHDN and CDR2 FVKESK come from the germline V gene. The full variable domain, completed using reference TRBV14 and TRBJ2-5, is EAGVTQFPSHSVIEKGQTVTLRCDPISGHDNLYWYRRVMGKEIKFLLHFVKESKQDESGMPNNRFLAERTGGTYSTLKVQPAELEDSGVYFCASGRGLGETQYFGPGTRLLVL.

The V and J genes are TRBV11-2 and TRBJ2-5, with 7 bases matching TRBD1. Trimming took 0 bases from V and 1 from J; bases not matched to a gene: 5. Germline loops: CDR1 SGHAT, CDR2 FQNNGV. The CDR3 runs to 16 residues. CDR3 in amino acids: CASSLDSTGRQETQYF. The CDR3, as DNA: TGTGCCAGCAGCTTAGATTCGACAGGGCGCCAAGAGACCCAGTACTTC.

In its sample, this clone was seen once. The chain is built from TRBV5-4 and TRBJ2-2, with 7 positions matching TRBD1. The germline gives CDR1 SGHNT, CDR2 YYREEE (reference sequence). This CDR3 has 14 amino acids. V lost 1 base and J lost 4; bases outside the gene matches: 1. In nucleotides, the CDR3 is TGTGCCAGCAGCTTGAAGGGGGCCACCGGGGAGCTGTTTTTT. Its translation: CASSLKGATGELFF.